The rows below give T cell receptor beta chains drawn from one sample of a study of CD8+ T cells in alopecia areata. The protocol was immunoSEQ multiplex PCR, while the TCRdb copy is restricted to in-frame clones and leaves out a portion. This sample carries roughly 150,000 clones, around 57% of them seen once, and the ten largest clones take about 4.3%. The sequenced sample was CD4+ T cells sorted from blood. Receptors were obtained from a human donor in good health. The CDR3 runs from the conserved cysteine through the conserved F or W. A D gene is named only where the DNA matches it firmly. Some rows have no size entry. The others give once, few or many, or a class for an expanded clone.

len: 14
v_gene: TRBV5-6
abundance: NA
d_gene: NA
j_gene: TRBJ1-1
CDR3aa: CASSLGRGNTEAFF
CDR3nt: TGTGCCAGCAGCTTGGGCAGGGGTAACACTGAAGCTTTCTTT

len: 15
v_gene: TRBV29-1
abundance: few
d_gene: NA
j_gene: TRBJ2-4
CDR3aa: CSVVGGGIAKNIQYF
CDR3nt: TGCAGCGTTGTCGGGGGCGGTATAGCCAAAAACATTCAGTACTTC

len: 14
v_gene: TRBV7-9
abundance: NA
d_gene: NA
j_gene: TRBJ2-7
CDR3aa: CASSLALKDYEQYF
CDR3nt: TGTGCCAGCAGCTTAGCGTTAAAGGACTACGAGCAGTACTTC

len: 13
v_gene: TRBV21-1
abundance: NA
d_gene: NA
j_gene: TRBJ1-1
CDR3aa: CASSKWLGTEAFF
CDR3nt: TGTGCCAGCAGCAAATGGCTGGGCACTGAAGCTTTCTTT

len: 11
v_gene: TRBV20-1
abundance: NA
d_gene: NA
j_gene: TRBJ2-1
CDR3aa: CSARSFNEQFF
CDR3nt: TGCAGTGCTAGATCCTTTAATGAGCAGTTCTTC

len: 11
v_gene: TRBV11-2
abundance: NA
d_gene: NA
j_gene: TRBJ2-5
CDR3aa: CASSYSETQYF
CDR3nt: TGTGCCAGCAGCTATTCAGAGACCCAGTACTTC

len: 15
v_gene: TRBV5-1
abundance: NA
d_gene: TRBD2
j_gene: TRBJ2-2
CDR3aa: CASSPGLASTGELFF
CDR3nt: TGCGCCAGCAGCCCGGGACTAGCAAGCACCGGGGAGCTGTTTTTT

len: 14
v_gene: TRBV6-5
abundance: NA
d_gene: TRBD2
j_gene: TRBJ2-1
CDR3aa: CAIGLSGRANEQFF
CDR3nt: TGTGCCATCGGACTTAGCGGGAGGGCCAATGAGCAGTTCTTC

len: 14
v_gene: TRBV11-1
abundance: NA
d_gene: NA
j_gene: TRBJ2-5
CDR3aa: CASSPLRGRGTQYF
CDR3nt: TGTGCCAGCAGCCCGCTCCGAGGCCGGGGGACCCAGTACTTC

len: 13
v_gene: TRBV28
abundance: NA
d_gene: TRBD1
j_gene: TRBJ1-5
CDR3aa: CASRTGDFQPQHF
CDR3nt: TGTGCCAGCAGGACAGGGGATTTTCAGCCCCAGCATTTT

len: 14
v_gene: TRBV14
abundance: NA
d_gene: TRBD2
j_gene: TRBJ2-5
CDR3aa: CASSQDPSGRSQYF
CDR3nt: TGTGCCAGCAGCCAAGATCCGAGCGGGAGGAGCCAGTACTTC

len: 10
v_gene: TRBV29-1
abundance: NA
d_gene: NA
j_gene: TRBJ1-1
CDR3aa: CSVASAEAFF
CDR3nt: TGCAGCGTTGCCTCCGCTGAAGCTTTCTTT

len: 13
v_gene: TRBV6-5
abundance: NA
d_gene: NA
j_gene: TRBJ1-5
CDR3aa: CASSYSGSQPQHF
CDR3nt: TGTGCCAGCAGTTACTCAGGCAGTCAGCCCCAGCATTTT

len: 13
v_gene: TRBV29-1
abundance: NA
d_gene: NA
j_gene: TRBJ2-1
CDR3aa: CSVRDSFMNEQFF
CDR3nt: TGCAGCGTACGGGACTCGTTTATGAATGAGCAGTTCTTC

len: 15
v_gene: TRBV9
abundance: NA
d_gene: NA
j_gene: TRBJ1-3
CDR3aa: CASSGQVLAGNTIYF
CDR3nt: TGTGCCAGCAGCGGACAGGTTTTGGCAGGAAACACCATATATTTT

len: 14
v_gene: TRBV27
abundance: NA
d_gene: NA
j_gene: TRBJ2-2
CDR3aa: CASSATWADGELFF
CDR3nt: TGTGCCAGCAGTGCCACTTGGGCAGACGGGGAGCTGTTTTTT

len: 18
v_gene: TRBV2
abundance: NA
d_gene: TRBD1
j_gene: TRBJ2-4
CDR3aa: CASSEVQGAEGTKNIQYF
CDR3nt: TGTGCCAGCAGTGAAGTCCAGGGGGCGGAAGGAACCAAAAACATTCAGTACTTC

len: 16
v_gene: TRBV11-2
abundance: once
d_gene: TRBD2
j_gene: TRBJ2-3
CDR3aa: CASSSSGIHSTDTQYF
CDR3nt: TGTGCCAGCAGCTCGAGCGGGATCCATAGCACAGATACGCAGTATTTT

len: 16
v_gene: TRBV11-2
abundance: NA
d_gene: TRBD1
j_gene: TRBJ2-5
CDR3aa: CASSRTGGGLTETQYF
CDR3nt: TGTGCCAGCAGTCGAACAGGGGGAGGACTGACAGAGACCCAGTACTTC

len: 13
v_gene: TRBV29-1
abundance: NA
d_gene: TRBD2
j_gene: TRBJ2-1
CDR3aa: CSVEPTSGRVQFF
CDR3nt: TGCAGCGTTGAACCGACTAGCGGGAGGGTACAGTTCTTC

len: 10
v_gene: TRBV28
abundance: NA
d_gene: NA
j_gene: TRBJ2-7
CDR3aa: CASGSYEQYF
CDR3nt: TGTGCCAGTGGAAGCTACGAGCAGTACTTC

len: 11
v_gene: TRBV29-1
abundance: few
d_gene: NA
j_gene: TRBJ2-7
CDR3aa: CSGGGLYEQYF
CDR3nt: TGCAGCGGCGGGGGCCTCTACGAGCAGTACTTC

len: 14
v_gene: TRBV7-2
abundance: NA
d_gene: NA
j_gene: TRBJ1-1
CDR3aa: CASSLGGAGTEAFF
CDR3nt: TGTGCCAGCAGCTTAGGGGGCGCTGGCACTGAAGCTTTCTTT

len: 10
v_gene: TRBV25-1
abundance: NA
d_gene: NA
j_gene: TRBJ2-7
CDR3aa: CASRNIEQYF
CDR3nt: TGTGCCAGCAGGAACATCGAGCAGTACTTC

len: 13
v_gene: TRBV6-5
abundance: once
d_gene: NA
j_gene: TRBJ1-2
CDR3aa: CASSYDADYGYTF
CDR3nt: TGTGCCAGCAGTTACGACGCAGACTATGGCTACACCTTC

len: 14
v_gene: TRBV27
abundance: few
d_gene: TRBD2
j_gene: TRBJ2-4
CDR3aa: CASSSLAGVNIQYF
CDR3nt: TGTGCCAGCAGTTCACTAGCGGGAGTGAACATTCAGTACTTC

len: 15
v_gene: TRBV4-1
abundance: NA
d_gene: NA
j_gene: TRBJ2-1
CDR3aa: CASSQNYAYYNEQFF
CDR3nt: TGCGCCAGCAGCCAGAACTACGCTTACTACAATGAGCAGTTCTTC